Sequencing of this T cell receptor beta chain was carried out in a study of shared clonotypes between healthy human individuals. As for the study in general: The composition of the donors was a couple of women and a few men aged 18 to 49. Notes on the study in general: Blood was the only sampled material, and tissue repertoires likely differ.

Note on this clone: What it binds is unknown.

The germline gives CDR1 SGHTS, CDR2 YDEGEE. With 5 bases removed from V and 0 bases from J, the gap between germline ends came to 8 bases. This CDR3 spans 13 amino acids. Every subset had its genomic DNA shared out evenly among several immunoSEQ plates. Unsorted PBMC samples were amplified in replicate PCRs containing about 0.3 ug DNA, about 30,000 T cell genomes. The protocol was immunoSEQ multiplex PCR, while the TCRdb copy is restricted to in-frame clones and leaves out a portion. The data hold about 530,000 clones, with 60% to 80% observed a single time. This receptor was identified in a woman in her 40s in good health. Some clones in this sample may be carry-over from other donors' samples. This rearrangement joins TRBV5-8 to TRBJ2-5, with D unresolved. Specimen: PBMCs. The CDR3 sequence is CASSIVDQETQYF. The CDR3 bases are TGTGCCAGCAGTATTGTGGACCAAGAGACCCAGTACTTC.